This TCR beta chain was documented in a study of blood T cell repertoires in COVID-19. Overall study: The United States, Italy and Spain supplied acute and convalescent COVID-19 samples. T cells, B-cell-depleted T cells, or PBMCs provided the cDNA or gDNA that served as material.

Two negative PCRs, clearance, or symptom resolution were required of recovered Cohort 3 donors. Methods used by the authors: Reference gene primer amplification in the assay estimated nucleated cell counts. Sequencing used immunoSEQ multiplex PCR; TCRdb keeps in-frame clones, though not all of them. D and trimming come from the DNA, and the V and J calls and clone size come from that table. The profile covers fewer than 200,000 clones, with approximately 87% appearing a single time and 4.4% taken by the ten largest. The sequencing input was PBMCs or T cells enriched from blood (not recorded which). This TCR derives from a woman aged 45-59 years who had recovered from COVID-19.

Here the CDR3 reads CASSYPAGGGVHGYTF. The DNA of the CDR3 is TGTGCCAGCAGTTACCCAGCCGGGGGGGGCGTACATGGCTACACCTTC. This chain uses TRBV6-5 with TRBJ1-2; D might be TRBD1 (6 bases). Trimming took off 2 bases at V and 6 bases at J, with 19 bases between the two ends. Germline V CDR1 and CDR2: MNHEY, SVGAGI. The CDR3 length is 16 residues.